The clone carrying this T cell receptor beta chain was seen just once. What it binds is not known. The source of the sample is a study of shared clonotypes between healthy human individuals. Study conclusions and caveats: Rarefaction curves obtained for sorted subsets showed sequencing incomplete despite large depth. With four donors compared, 5% to 5.5% of naive CD4 clonotypes were shared.

The genomic DNA of each subset was split evenly across several immunoSEQ plates. It was 150 to 250 ng DNA, 30,000 or so T cell genomes, that sorted-subset replicate PCRs used. Using immunoSEQ multiplex PCR, the repertoire was profiled, and TCRdb retains in-frame clones only, with some absent. This table has over 1.5 million clones, approximately 98% appearing once. CDR1 and CDR2 (germline): MDHEN, SYDVKM. With 2 bases removed from V and 8 bases from J, the gap between germline ends came to 14 bases. The CDR3 is 14 residues long. The chain employs TRBV28 and TRBJ2-3, with D possibly matching TRBD2 (5 bases). The sequence derives from a man aged 30-40 years in good health. The sample comprised naive CD4+ T cells sorted from blood. Subset described: CD45RA+ positively selected. CDR3 residues: CASSLTYEGSTQYF. DNA for the CDR3: TGTGCCAGCAGTTTAACGTACGAGGGAAGTACGCAGTATTTT.